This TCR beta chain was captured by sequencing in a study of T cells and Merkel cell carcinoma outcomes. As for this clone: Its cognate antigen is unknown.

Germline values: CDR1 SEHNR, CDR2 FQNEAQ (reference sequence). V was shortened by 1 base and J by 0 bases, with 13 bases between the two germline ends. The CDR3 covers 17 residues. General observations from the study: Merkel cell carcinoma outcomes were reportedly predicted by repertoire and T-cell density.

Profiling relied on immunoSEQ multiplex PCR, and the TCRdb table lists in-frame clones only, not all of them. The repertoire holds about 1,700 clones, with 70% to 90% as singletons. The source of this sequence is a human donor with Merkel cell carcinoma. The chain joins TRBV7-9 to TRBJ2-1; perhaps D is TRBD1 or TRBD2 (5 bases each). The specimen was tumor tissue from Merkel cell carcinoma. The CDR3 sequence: CASSLGGLGVSYNEQFF. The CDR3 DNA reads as TGTGCCAGCAGCTTAGGGGGGTTAGGGGTCTCCTACAATGAGCAGTTCTTC.